Listed below are T cell receptor beta chains from one sample, sequenced in a study of T-cell reconstitution after alpha-beta-depleted transplantation in children. TCRdb called the PCR reads again in MiXCR, with one record for every CDR3 protein. The sample gives 750,000 to 950,000 distinct CDR3 sequences, roughly 15% of which show up once; around 5% is in the top ten. The sequencing used PBMCs, mostly from graft donor cells, collected 360 days after TCRalphabeta/CD19-depleted stem cell transplant. The source is a male patient between 5 and 17 years old who had a stem cell transplant for acute lymphoblastic leukemia, so the T cells may come from the graft donor. CDR3s include the opening cysteine and the closing phenylalanine or tryptophan. Each record gives: J gene, V gene, clone size, D gene, CDR3 DNA, CDR3 protein. The D gene is left open where the match is weak. Expanded clones get a size class; other rows say once, few or many, or leave the size out.

TRBJ2-1 TRBV20-1 NA NA TGCAGTGCTAGTTTGGCGCCTAGCGCTTACAATGAGCAGTTCTTC CSASLAPSAYNEQFF
TRBJ2-2 TRBV4-1 few NA TGCGCCAGCAGCCAAGATTCCACCGGGGAGCTGTTTTTT CASSQDSTGELFF
TRBJ2-2 TRBV24-1 NA NA TGTGCCACCAGTGATTCGGGACTGTACACCGGGGAGCTGTTTTTT CATSDSGLYTGELFF
TRBJ2-2 TRBV27 many NA TGTGCCAGCAGCCCCCCCACCGGGGAGCTGTTTTTT CASSPPTGELFF
TRBJ2-7 TRBV20-1 NA TRBD2 TGCAGTGCCAATCGACTAGCGGGACCCTACGAGCAGTACTTC CSANRLAGPYEQYF
TRBJ2-3 TRBV3-1 few NA TGTGCCAGCAGCCAAGAATCGGCGCGGCGCACAGATACGCAGTATTTT CASSQESARRTDTQYF
TRBJ2-5 TRBV12-3/TRBV12-4 many TRBD2 TGTGCCAGCAGTTTTACTAGCGGGACCCAAGAGACCCAGTACTTC CASSFTSGTQETQYF
TRBJ1-1 TRBV5-6 NA TRBD1 TGTGCCAGCAGCATGGTGGGACAGGGGTTGGTGGTCACTGAAGCTTTCTTT CASSMVGQGLVVTEAFF
TRBJ2-2 TRBV27 NA TRBD1 TGTGCCAGCAGTCCGCAGGGGGCGGCCACCGGGGAGCTGTTTTTT CASSPQGAATGELFF
TRBJ2-3 TRBV20-1 NA NA TGCAGTGCGACTCCAGTGGGCCCTACAGATACGCAGTATTTT CSATPVGPTDTQYF
TRBJ1-6 TRBV7-8 few NA TGTGCCAGCAGCTTTTTTTCGAGCTCCTATAATTCACCCCTCCACTTT CASSFFSSSYNSPLHF
TRBJ2-1 TRBV5-1 NA NA TGCGCCAGCAGCTTGCTCCGGACCCCTATACGCATGACTCAGAACAATGAGCAGTTCTTC CASSLLRTPIRMTQNNEQFF
TRBJ2-2 TRBV5-1 few TRBD2 TGCGCCAGCAGCGGGACTAGCCTCGCGAACACCGGGGAGCTGTTTTTT CASSGTSLANTGELFF
TRBJ2-1 TRBV20-1 NA NA TGCAGTGCCACTTCGGACAGCTCGAGCTCCTACAATGAGCAGTTCTTC CSATSDSSSSYNEQFF
TRBJ1-4 TRBV4-1 NA TRBD1 TGCGCCAGCAGCCAAGATCGCGGGACAGAGACGCGGAAACTGTTTTTT CASSQDRGTETRKLFF
TRBJ2-7 TRBV7-2 NA TRBD2 TGTGCCAGCAGCTGGGGACTAGGAAGCTACGAGCAGTACTTC CASSWGLGSYEQYF
TRBJ2-5 TRBV24-1 few NA TGTGCCACCGGAACGAGGGACGAGACCCAGTACTTC CATGTRDETQYF
TRBJ2-1 TRBV6-1 few NA TGTGCCAGCAGGAAACGGTGGTATGGATACAATGAGCAGTTCTTC CASRKRWYGYNEQFF
TRBJ2-1 TRBV5-1 NA NA TGCGCCAGCAGCCCGGAGTGGTACAATGAGCAGTTCTTC CASSPEWYNEQFF
TRBJ2-1 TRBV7-9 few NA TGTGCCAGCAGCTTTCTGGGGGTTTACAATGAGCAGTTCTTC CASSFLGVYNEQFF
TRBJ2-7 TRBV18 NA NA TGTGCCAGCTCACCCTCTGGACTATATCACGAGCAGTACTTC CASSPSGLYHEQYF
TRBJ2-2 TRBV4-1 NA NA TGCGCCAGCAGCCAACCACATCGAAACACCGGGGAGCTGTTTTTT CASSQPHRNTGELFF
TRBJ2-5 TRBV12-3/TRBV12-4 few TRBD1 TGTGCCAGCAGAGAGGGACAGGGGTTTGGGGAGACCCAGTACTTC CASREGQGFGETQYF
TRBJ2-3 TRBV24-1 few NA TGTGCCACCAGTGCGGGGGGCACAGATACGCAGTATTTT CATSAGGTDTQYF
TRBJ2-5 TRBV10-2 NA TRBD2 TGCGCCAGTGGGGGGGGTGCCCAACAAGAGACCCAGTACTTC CASGGGAQQETQYF
TRBJ2-1 TRBV7-3 NA NA TGTGCCAGCAGCCATACTCCAGGGGGGGACTCCTACAATGAGCAGTTCTTC CASSHTPGGDSYNEQFF
TRBJ2-7 TRBV12-3/TRBV12-4 few NA TGTGCCAGCAGAATTGACAGTCCAGAGCAGTACTTC CASRIDSPEQYF
TRBJ2-7 TRBV11-2 few NA TGTGCCAGCAGTAAACGTGGGGGAATTGTACCCTACGAGCAGTACTTC CASSKRGGIVPYEQYF
TRBJ2-1 TRBV5-1 few TRBD2 TGCGCCAGCAGCTTGGCCGGCCTAGCGGGTTGGTATGAGCAGTTCTTC CASSLAGLAGWYEQFF